This TCR beta chain was found in a study of blood T cell repertoires in COVID-19. Study at large: Sites in the United States, Italy and Spain provided acute and convalescent COVID-19 samples. From T cells, B-cell-depleted T cells, or PBMCs came the material, which was cDNA or gDNA.

In the authors' methods: How many nucleated cells were present was estimated from reference gene primer amplification. Some clones are missing from TCRdb's copy, which holds only in-frame ones; the method was immunoSEQ multiplex PCR. For V, J and clone size, that table is used; D and trimming come from the DNA. The data contain 65,000 to 90,000 clones, about 72% of them singletons. CDR3 length equals 15 residues. CDR1 and CDR2 from the germline V gene are MNHEY and SVGAGI. V lost 6 bases, J lost 2 bases, and 16 bases lay in between. The source is a man in his 70s with active or convalescent COVID-19. The specimen was peripheral blood. The J gene is TRBJ2-5, the V gene TRBV6-5, with a tentative D call TRBD2 (6 bases). The chain's CDR3 is CASRVSSAGQETQYF. In DNA form, the CDR3 reads TGTGCCAGCAGGGTCTCCTCGGCGGGGCAAGAGACCCAGTACTTC.